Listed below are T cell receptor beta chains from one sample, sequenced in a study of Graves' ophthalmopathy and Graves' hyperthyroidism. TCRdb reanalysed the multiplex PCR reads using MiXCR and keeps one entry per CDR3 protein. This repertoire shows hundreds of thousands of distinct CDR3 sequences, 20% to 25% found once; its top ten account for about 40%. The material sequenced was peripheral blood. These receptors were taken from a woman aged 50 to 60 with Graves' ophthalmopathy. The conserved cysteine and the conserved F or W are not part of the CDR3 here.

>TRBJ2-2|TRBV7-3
ASSLLDSPRGGELF
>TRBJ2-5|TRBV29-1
SVSQGQETQY
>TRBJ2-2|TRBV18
ASSPSLKNTGELF
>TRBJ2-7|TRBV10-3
AIAAVSYEQY
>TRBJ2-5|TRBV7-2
ASSSSGRGQTQY
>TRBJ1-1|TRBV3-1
ASSQEPSSRMHTEAF
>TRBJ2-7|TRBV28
ASSSNSGITYEQY
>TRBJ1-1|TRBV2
ASSIDRGRAF
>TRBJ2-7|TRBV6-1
ATRTAGYEQY
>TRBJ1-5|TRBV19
ASSMGQGGFNQPQH
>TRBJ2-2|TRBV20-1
SATHPGGPGELF
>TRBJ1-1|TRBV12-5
ASGLRTGSRLNTEAF
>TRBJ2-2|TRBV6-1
ASSEVGGVNGELF
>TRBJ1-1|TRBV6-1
ASMRWGQNTEAF
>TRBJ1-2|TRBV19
ASKVRGAIGYT
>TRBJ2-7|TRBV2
ASTDTSYEQY
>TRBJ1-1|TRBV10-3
AISWGHGNTEAF
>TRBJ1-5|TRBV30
AWSMEQGANQPQH
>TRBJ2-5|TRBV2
ASSERTAYQETQY
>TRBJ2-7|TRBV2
ASRSRGSYEQY
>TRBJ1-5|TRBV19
ASRPGTENNQPQH
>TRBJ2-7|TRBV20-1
SARPLAGGVSYEQY
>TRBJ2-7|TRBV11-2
ASSPIRFLAGEGSYEQY
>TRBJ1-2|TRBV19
ASSPLVRATYGYT
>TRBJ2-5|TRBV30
AWSKLYQETQY
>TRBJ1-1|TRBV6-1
ATLLVSGNTEAF
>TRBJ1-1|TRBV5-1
ASSLEGQSGAEAF
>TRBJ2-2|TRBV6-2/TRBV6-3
ASSYHMNTGELF
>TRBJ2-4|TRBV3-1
ASSFRGKRIQY
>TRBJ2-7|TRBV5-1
ASSLAAGPGEQY
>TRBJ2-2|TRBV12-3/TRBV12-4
ASMKNTGELF
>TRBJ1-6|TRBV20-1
SARSLRDTNNSPLH
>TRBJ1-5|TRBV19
ASSIAGTGQNQPQH
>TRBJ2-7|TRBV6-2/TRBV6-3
ASSYLSSYEQY
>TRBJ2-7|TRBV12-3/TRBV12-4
ASSPTGTEQY
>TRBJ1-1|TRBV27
ASGLREDTEAF
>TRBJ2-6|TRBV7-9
ASSTGGGGANVLT
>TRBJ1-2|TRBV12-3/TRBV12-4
ASTAQGAWGYT
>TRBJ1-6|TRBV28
ASSPPAFGTGGSPLH
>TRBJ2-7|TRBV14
ASSDRTSGAYEQY
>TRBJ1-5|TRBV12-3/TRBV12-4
ASSGQTNQPQH
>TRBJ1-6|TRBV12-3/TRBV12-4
ASSTRDRTLH
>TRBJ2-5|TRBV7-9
ASSLGDRDGETQY
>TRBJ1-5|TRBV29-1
SVVQAGNQPQH
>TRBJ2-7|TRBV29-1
SGRTGRGQY
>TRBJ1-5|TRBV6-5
ASSLPNDRNQPQH
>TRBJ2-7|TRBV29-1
SVLPDRDLREQY
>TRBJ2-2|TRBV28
ASSQAPTGELF
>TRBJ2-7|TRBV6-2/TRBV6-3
ASSYLASVDSYEQY
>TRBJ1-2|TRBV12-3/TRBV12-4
ASSLLQGQGYT